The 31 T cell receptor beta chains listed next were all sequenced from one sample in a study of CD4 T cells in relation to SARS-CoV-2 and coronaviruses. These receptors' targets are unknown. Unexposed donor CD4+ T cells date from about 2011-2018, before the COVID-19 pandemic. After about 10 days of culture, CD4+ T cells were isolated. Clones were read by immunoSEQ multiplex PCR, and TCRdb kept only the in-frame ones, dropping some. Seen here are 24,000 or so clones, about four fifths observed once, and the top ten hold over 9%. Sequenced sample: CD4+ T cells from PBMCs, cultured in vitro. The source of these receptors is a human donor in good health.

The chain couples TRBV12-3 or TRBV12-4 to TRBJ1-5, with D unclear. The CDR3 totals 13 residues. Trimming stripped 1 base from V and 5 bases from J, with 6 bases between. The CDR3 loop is CASSLDGDQPQHF. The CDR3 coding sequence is TGTGCCAGCAGTTTAGATGGGGATCAGCCCCAGCATTTT.

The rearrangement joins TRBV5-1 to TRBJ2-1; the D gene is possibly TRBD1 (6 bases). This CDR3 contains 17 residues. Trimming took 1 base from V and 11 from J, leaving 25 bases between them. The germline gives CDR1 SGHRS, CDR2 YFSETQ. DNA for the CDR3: TGCGCCAGCAGCTTGTCCAGGGGCTCGGGACGTTTCAACAAGCAGTTCTTC. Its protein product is CASSLSRGSGRFNKQFF.

DNA for the CDR3: TGTGCCAGCAGCTTAGTTGACGGAGTCTACGAGCAGTACTTC. Amino acid sequence: CASSLVDGVYEQYF. This chain uses TRBV11-2 with TRBJ2-7; no clear D gene. Germline-derived CDR1 and CDR2 are SGHAT and FQNNGV. V lost 1 base and J 3 bases, leaving 10 bases between the germline ends. The CDR3 totals 14 residues.

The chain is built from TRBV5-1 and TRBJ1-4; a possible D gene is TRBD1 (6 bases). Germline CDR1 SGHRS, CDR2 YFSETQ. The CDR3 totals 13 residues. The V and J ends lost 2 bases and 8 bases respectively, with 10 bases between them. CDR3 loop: CASSFNREEKLFF. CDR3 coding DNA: TGCGCCAGCAGCTTCAACAGGGAGGAAAAACTGTTTTTT.

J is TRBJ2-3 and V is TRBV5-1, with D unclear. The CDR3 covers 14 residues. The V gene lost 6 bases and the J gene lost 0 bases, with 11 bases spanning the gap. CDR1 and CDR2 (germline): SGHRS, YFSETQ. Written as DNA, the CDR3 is TGCGCCAGCAATGCCGCCTCTAGCACAGATACGCAGTATTTT. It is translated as CASNAASSTDTQYF.

Here the CDR3 reads CASGWREGETQYF. The CDR3 coding sequence is TGTGCCAGCGGTTGGCGGGAGGGAGAAACCCAGTACTTC. The V and J genes are TRBV2 and TRBJ2-5; 9 nucleotides match TRBD2. The CDR3 consists of 13 residues. Trimming cost V 8 bases and J 8 bases; bases outside gene matches: 9. CDR1 is SNHLY, CDR2 FYNNEI, per germline. The whole variable domain, remainder taken from reference TRBV2 and TRBJ2-5, is EPEVTQTPSHQVTQMGQEVILRCVPISNHLYFYWYRQILGQKVEFLVSFYNNEISEKSEIFDDQFSVERPDGSNFTLKIRSTKLEDSAMYFCASGWREGETQYFGPGTRLLVL.

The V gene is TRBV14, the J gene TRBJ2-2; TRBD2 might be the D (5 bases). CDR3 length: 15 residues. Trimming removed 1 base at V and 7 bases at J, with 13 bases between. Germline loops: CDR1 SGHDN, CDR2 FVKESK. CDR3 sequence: CASSQVRPAGGELFF. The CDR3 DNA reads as TGTGCCAGCAGCCAAGTCAGACCCGCGGGCGGGGAGCTGTTTTTT.

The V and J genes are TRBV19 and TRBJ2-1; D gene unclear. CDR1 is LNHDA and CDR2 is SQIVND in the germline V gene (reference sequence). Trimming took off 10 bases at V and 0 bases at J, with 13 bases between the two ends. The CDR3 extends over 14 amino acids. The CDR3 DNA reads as TGTGCCACTAAGCCCGTTGGCTCCTACAATGAGCAGTTCTTC. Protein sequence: CATKPVGSYNEQFF.

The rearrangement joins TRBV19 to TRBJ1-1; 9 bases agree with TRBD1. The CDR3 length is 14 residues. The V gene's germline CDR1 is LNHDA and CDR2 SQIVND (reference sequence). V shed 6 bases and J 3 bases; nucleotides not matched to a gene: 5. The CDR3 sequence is CASRRDREDTEAFF. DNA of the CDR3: TGTGCCAGTAGAAGGGACAGGGAGGACACTGAAGCTTTCTTT.

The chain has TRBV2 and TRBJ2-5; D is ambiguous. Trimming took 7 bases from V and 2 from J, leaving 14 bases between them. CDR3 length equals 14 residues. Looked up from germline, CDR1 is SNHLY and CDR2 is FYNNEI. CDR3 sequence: CASTIVQQQETQYF. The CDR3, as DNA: TGTGCCAGCACCATCGTCCAGCAGCAAGAGACCCAGTACTTC.

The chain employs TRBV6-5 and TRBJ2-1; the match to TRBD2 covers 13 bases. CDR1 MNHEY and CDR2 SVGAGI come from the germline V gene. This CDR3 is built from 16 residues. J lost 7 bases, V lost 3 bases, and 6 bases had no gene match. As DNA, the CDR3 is TGTGCCAGCAGTTATACGGGACTAGCGGGGAGGAATGAGCAGTTCTTC. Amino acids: CASSYTGLAGRNEQFF.

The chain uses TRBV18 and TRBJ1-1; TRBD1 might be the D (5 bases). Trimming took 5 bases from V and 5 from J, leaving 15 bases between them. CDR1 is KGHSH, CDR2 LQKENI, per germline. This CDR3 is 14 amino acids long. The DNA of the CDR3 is TGTGCCAGCTCAGAGCAGGGTGAGAGTACTGAAGCTTTCTTT. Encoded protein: CASSEQGESTEAFF.

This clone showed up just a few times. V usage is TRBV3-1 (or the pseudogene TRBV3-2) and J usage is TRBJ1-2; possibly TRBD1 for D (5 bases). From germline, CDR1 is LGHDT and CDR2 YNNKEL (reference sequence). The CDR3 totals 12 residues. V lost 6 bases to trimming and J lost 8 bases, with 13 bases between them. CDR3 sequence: CASRGGTGGYTF. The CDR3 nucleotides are TGTGCCAGCAGGGGGGGGACTGGAGGCTACACCTTC.

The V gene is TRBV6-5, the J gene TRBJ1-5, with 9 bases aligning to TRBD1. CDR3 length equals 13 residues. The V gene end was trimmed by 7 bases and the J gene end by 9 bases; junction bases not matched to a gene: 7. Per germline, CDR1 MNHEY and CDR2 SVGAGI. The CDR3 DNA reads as TGTGCCAGCACCACAGGGGGCCCCCGGCCCCAGCATTTT. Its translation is CASTTGGPRPQHF.

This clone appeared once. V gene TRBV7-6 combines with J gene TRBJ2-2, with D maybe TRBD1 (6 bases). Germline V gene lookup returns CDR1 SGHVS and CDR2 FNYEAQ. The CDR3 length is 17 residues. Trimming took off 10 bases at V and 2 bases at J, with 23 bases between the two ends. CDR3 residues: CATDRDIVFSNTGELFF. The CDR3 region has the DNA TGTGCCACGGACCGGGACATCGTCTTTTCAAACACCGGGGAGCTGTTTTTT.

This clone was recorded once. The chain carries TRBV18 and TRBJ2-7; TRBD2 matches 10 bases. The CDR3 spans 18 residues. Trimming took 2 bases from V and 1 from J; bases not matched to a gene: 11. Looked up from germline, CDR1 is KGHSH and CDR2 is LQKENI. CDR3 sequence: CASSPLPIAGGTSYEQYF. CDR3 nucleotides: TGTGCCAGCTCACCATTACCAATAGCGGGAGGAACGTCCTACGAGCAGTACTTC.

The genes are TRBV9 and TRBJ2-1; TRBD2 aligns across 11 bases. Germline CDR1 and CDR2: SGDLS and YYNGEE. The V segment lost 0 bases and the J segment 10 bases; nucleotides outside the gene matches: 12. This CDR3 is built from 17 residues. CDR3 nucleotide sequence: TGTGCCAGCAGCGTAGCTACTAGCGGGGGACGGGGCAGGGAGCAGTTCTTC. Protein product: CASSVATSGGRGREQFF.

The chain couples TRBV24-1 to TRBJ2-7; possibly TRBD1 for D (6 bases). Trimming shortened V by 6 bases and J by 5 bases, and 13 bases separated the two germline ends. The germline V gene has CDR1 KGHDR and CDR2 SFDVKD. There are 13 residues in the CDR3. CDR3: CATSSRGRDEQYF. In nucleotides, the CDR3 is TGTGCCACCAGTTCCAGGGGACGGGACGAGCAGTACTTC.

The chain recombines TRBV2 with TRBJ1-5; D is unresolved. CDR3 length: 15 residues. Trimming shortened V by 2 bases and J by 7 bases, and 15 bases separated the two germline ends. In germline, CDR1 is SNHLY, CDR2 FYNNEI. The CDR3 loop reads CASSELTQTGQPQHF. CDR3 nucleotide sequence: TGTGCCAGCAGTGAACTGACCCAAACGGGACAGCCCCAGCATTTT.

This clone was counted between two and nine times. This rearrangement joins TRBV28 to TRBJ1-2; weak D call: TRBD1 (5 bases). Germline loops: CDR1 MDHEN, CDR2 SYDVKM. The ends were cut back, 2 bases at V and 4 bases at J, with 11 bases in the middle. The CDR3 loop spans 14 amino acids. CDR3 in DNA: TGTGCCAGCAGTTTAGCCAGGGTGGGCTATGGCTACACCTTC. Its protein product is CASSLARVGYGYTF.

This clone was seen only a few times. The CDR3 spells CASSLESRTDYNSPLHF. CDR3 bases: TGTGCCAGCAGCTTAGAGTCCCGGACAGATTATAATTCACCCCTCCACTTT. The genes are TRBV7-9 and TRBJ1-6, with D tentatively TRBD1 (6 bases). This CDR3 is 17 amino acids long. The germline V and J ends were trimmed by 1 base and 4 bases, with 14 bases remaining between them. The germline gives CDR1 SEHNR, CDR2 FQNEAQ (reference sequence).

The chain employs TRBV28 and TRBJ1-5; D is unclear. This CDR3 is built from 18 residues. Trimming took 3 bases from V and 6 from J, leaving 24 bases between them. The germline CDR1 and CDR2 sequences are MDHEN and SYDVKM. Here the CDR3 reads CASSLAGRPGVFTQPQHF. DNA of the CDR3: TGTGCCAGCAGTTTGGCTGGACGGCCCGGGGTTTTTACTCAGCCCCAGCATTTT.

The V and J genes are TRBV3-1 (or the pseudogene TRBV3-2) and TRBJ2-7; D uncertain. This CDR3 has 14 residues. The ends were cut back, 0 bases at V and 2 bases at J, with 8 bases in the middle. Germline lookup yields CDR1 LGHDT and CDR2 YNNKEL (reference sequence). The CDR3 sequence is CASSQDVQTYEQYF. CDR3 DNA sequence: TGTGCCAGCAGCCAAGATGTCCAAACCTACGAGCAGTACTTC.

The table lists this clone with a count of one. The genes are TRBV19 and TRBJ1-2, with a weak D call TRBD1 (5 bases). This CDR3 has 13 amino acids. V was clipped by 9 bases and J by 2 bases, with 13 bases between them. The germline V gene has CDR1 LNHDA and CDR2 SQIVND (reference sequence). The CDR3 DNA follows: TGTGCCAGCCTCCAGGGCGTAAACTATGGCTACACCTTC. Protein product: CASLQGVNYGYTF.

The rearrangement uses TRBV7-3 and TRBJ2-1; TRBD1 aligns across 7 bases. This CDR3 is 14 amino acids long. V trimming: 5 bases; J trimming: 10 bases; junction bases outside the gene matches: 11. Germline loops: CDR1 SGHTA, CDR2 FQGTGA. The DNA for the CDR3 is TGTGCCAGCAGCCCCAAACCTGGACAGGCCGAGCAGTTCTTC. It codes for CASSPKPGQAEQFF.

As DNA, the CDR3 is TGTGCCAGCAGTTGGAATCGGACTAGCGGGAGAGCGTCCTACGAGCAGTACTTC. Amino acids: CASSWNRTSGRASYEQYF. This chain uses TRBV27 with TRBJ2-7; the match to TRBD2 covers 13 bases. CDR3 length equals 18 residues. The germline CDR1 and CDR2 sequences are MNHEY and SMNVEV (reference sequence). Trimming cost V 4 bases and J 1 base; bases outside gene matches: 10.

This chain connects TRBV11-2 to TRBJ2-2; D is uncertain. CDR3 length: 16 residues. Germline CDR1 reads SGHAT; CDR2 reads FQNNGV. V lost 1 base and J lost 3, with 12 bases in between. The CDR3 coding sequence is TGTGCCAGCAGCTTAGCACACAGTACGGACACCGGGGAGCTGTTTTTT. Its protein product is CASSLAHSTDTGELFF.

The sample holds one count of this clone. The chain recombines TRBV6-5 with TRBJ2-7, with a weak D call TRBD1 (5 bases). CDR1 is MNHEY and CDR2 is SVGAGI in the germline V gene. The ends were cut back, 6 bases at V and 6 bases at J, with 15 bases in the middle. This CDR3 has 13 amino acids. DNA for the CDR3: TGTGCCAGCAGCATTCTCCGACAGAGCGAGCAGTACTTC. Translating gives CASSILRQSEQYF.

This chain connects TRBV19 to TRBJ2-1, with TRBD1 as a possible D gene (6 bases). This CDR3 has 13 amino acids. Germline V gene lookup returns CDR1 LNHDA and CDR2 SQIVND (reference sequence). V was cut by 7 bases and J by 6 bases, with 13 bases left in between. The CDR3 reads CASTQIQGNEQFF. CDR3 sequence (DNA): TGTGCCAGTACGCAGATACAGGGCAATGAGCAGTTCTTC.

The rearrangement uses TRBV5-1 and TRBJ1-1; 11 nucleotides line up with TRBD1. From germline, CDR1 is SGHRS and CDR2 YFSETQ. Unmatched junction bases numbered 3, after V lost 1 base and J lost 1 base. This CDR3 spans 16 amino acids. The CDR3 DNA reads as TGCGCCAGCAGCTTGTGGGGACAGGGGGGGAACACTGAAGCTTTCTTT. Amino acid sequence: CASSLWGQGGNTEAFF.

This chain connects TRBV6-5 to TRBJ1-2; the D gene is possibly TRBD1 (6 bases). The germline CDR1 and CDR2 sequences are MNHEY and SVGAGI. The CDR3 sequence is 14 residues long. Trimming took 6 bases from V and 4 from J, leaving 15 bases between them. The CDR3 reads CASRGTPGVYGYTF. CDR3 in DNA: TGTGCCAGCAGGGGGACACCCGGGGTCTATGGCTACACCTTC.